Here is one TCR beta chain with its context. This clone was detected only a few times. It has no known antigen specificity. No quality values exist for individual bases; no much larger clone is one base distant. The sample comes from a study of T cell responses to AZD1222 COVID-19 vaccine (dated by TCRdb to the early 2020s). Describing the broader study: AZD1222 recipients with second doses at about 4 weeks or about 12 weeks were pooled, because spike-specific TCR depth and breadth did not differ between schedules. Trial participants were enrolled by age into subgroups of 18-55, 56-69 and 70-plus years, and around 140, 26 and 57 TCR-sequenced participants, respectively, were included in these subgroups. A total of more than 230 trial participants underwent TCR sequencing, of whom nearly 210 received two doses of AZD1222 and around 26 received two doses of the MenACWY control vaccine. The study at large found these results: In the small 56-69-year group, the increase in depth fell short of significance, most likely because of low power. CD4 TCRs associated with the vaccine covered the entire spike protein, and the dominant responses were in regions 160-218 and 743-854. A significant rise in spike-specific TCR breadth and depth was observed after two AZD1222 doses relative to day 0 and relative to MenACWY recipients. Only a handful of AZD1222 recipients were SARS-CoV-2 seropositive at baseline, limiting conclusions about previously exposed vaccinees. Participants were mostly white British, with more females than males. The authors suggested clonal diversity may have been underestimated. Because no samples from the day 14 peak response were available, repertoires could be characterized only after the peak T cell response. Nearly half of unique spike-specific TCRs reportedly recognized epitopes outside regions mutated in the B.1.351 and B.1.1.7 variants.

The CDR3 regions of human TCRbeta chains were analyzed by immunosequencing. In the authors' own workflow: TCRs in the repertoires were matched against a reference library of SARS-CoV-2-specific TCRs that had been generated with the MIRA antigen-specificity platform. Breadth was defined as the fraction of unique TCRs that were SARS-CoV-2-associated. Depth was defined as the fraction of total T cells that were SARS-CoV-2-associated. Using the MIRA data, each spike-specific TCR was mapped to the spike region that the TCR reacts to and placed in a CD4 or CD8 class. Log10-transformed breadth and depth values were compared by one-way ANOVA with Sidak's multiple comparisons tests. TCRdb took over this immuneACCESS table, retaining in-frame rearrangements with V and J assigned. Such tables are incomplete; in checked studies, under half of the missing clones stem from an unresolved V gene, and the remainder is unexplained. The V and J calls and the clone size are those of that table, but D and trimming were determined from the DNA. Within this sample are 80,000 to 95,000 clones, with around 89% of them counted one time only. Over 5.5% of the sample rests with the top ten.

In the paper's terms, the time point label means: baseline before first vaccination. The vaccinee samples were drawn from two UK trials, COV001 and COV002, one of which was a single-blind randomized controlled phase 2/3 trial testing AZD1222 (ChAdOx1 nCoV-19) in healthy adults. For TCRbeta chain sequencing, PBMC samples from trial participants were taken at day 0 and at day 28 after the second dose. The trim is 3 bases for V and 4 bases for J, with a gap of 18 bases between the germline ends. CDR1 is given as SGHVS and CDR2 as FNYEAQ, both from the germline V gene. The CDR3 spans 16 residues, from the cysteine through the phenylalanine. Only the CDR3 DNA stays, 48 bases, in frame from base 1.

Sequenced material: peripheral blood, taken on day 0 of AZD1222 vaccination. This TCR came from an adult in good health. The chain joins TRBV7-6 to TRBJ1-1; the D gene is perhaps TRBD1, on 6 matching bases. The sequenced DNA is TGTGCCAGCAGCTTGATCTCGACAGGAGTTGGCACTGAAGCTTTCTTT. This sequence encodes CASSLISTGVGTEAFF. Outside the CDR3, residues come from the reference TRBV7-6 and TRBJ1-1 proteins, so the full variable domain is: GAGVSQSPRYKVTKRGQDVALRCDPISGHVSLYWYRQALGQGPEFLTYFNYEAQQDKSGLPNDRFSAERPEGSISTLTIQRTEQRDSAMYRCASSLISTGVGTEAFFGQGTRLTVV.